The clone carrying this TCR beta chain was observed at least ten times. Its antigen is still unknown. The germline V gene has CDR1 MDHEN and CDR2 SYDVKM. V was pared by 3 bases and J by 4 bases, with 18 bases between. The CDR3 covers 16 residues. These data come from a study of early T cells in non-severe SARS-CoV-2 infection. Study-level information: From unsorted whole blood, bulk RNA was sequenced, and the chains remained unpaired. Study-level points and caveats: Anti-spike CD8 specificities were favored by VDJdb matching, whose results missed private and CD4 specificities.

Attached unique molecular identifiers marked individual cDNA molecules. TCRdb itself ran the 5' RACE reads through MiXCR, one entry per CDR3 protein. The profile shows roughly 40,000 distinct CDR3 sequences, approximately 6% of them singletons. The specimen was whole blood. This clonotype originated in an adult who was a healthcare worker with PCR-confirmed SARS-CoV-2 infection or an uninfected control (not recorded which). The V call is TRBV28, the J call TRBJ1-2, with D possibly being TRBD1 (5 bases). CDR3 residues: CASSLAKGTQGYGYTF. CDR3 nucleotides: TGTGCCAGCAGTTTGGCTAAGGGGACTCAAGGCTATGGCTACACCTTC.